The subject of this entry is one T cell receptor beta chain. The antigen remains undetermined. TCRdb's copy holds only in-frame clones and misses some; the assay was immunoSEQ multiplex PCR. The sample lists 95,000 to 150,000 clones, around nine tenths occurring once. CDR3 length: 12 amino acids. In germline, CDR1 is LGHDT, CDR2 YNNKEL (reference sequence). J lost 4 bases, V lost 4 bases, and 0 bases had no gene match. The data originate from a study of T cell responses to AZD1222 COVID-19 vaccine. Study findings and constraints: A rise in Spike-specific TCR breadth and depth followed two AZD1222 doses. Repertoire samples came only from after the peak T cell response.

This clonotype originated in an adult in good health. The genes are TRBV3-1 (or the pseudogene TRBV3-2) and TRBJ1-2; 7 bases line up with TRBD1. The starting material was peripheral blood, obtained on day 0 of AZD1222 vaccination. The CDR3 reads CASSRDSYGYTF. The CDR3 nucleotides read TGTGCCAGCAGCCGGGACAGCTATGGCTACACCTTC.